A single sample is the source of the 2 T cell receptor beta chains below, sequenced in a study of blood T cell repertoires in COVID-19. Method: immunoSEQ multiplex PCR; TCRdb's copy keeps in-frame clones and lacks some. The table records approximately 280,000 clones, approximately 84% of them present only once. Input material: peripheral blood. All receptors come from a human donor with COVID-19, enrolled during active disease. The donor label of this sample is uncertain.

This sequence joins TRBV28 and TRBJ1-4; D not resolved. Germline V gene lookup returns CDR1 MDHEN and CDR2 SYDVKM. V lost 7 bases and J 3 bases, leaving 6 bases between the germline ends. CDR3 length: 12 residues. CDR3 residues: CASNGPNEKLFF. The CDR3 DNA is TGTGCCAGCAACGGTCCTAATGAAAAACTGTTTTTT.

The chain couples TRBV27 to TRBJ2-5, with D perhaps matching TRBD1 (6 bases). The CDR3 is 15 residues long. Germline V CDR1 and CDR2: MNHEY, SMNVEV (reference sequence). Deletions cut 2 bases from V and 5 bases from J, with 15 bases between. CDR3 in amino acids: CASSLQGRGSETQYF. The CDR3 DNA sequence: TGTGCCAGCAGTTTACAGGGTAGGGGGTCTGAGACCCAGTACTTC.